These 7 T cell receptor beta chains share one sample of origin, sequenced in a study of T-cell memory formation after mild COVID-19. TCRdb itself ran the 5' RACE reads through MiXCR, one entry per CDR3 protein. The repertoire includes about 160,000 distinct CDR3 sequences, 31% of them detected once, and more than 10% sits in the top ten. Sequencing used PBMCs or a T cell subset sorted from them (not recorded which). The receptors originated from an adult woman who had mild COVID-19 (a few samples of this study predate the infection). Cell type and time point are not known.

This clonotype was picked up a small number of times. The gene calls are TRBV5-1 and TRBJ1-5, with D uncertain. CDR3 length: 15 residues. V gave up 4 bases and J gave up 0 bases, with 11 bases separating them. From germline, CDR1 is SGHRS and CDR2 YFSETQ. The CDR3: CASSTAGHSNQPQHF. CDR3 sequence (DNA): TGCGCCAGCAGCACGGCGGGTCATAGCAATCAGCCCCAGCATTTT.

The chain is built from TRBV19 and TRBJ2-3; D perhaps matches TRBD2 (5 bases). The V end lost 7 bases, the J end lost 0 bases, and 20 bases lay between the germline ends. The CDR3 is made up of 17 amino acids. Germline CDR1 reads LNHDA; CDR2 reads SQIVND (reference sequence). The CDR3 nucleotides read TGTGCCAGTACCGATGGGTTGGGTCCGGGAAGCACAGATACGCAGTATTTT. It translates to CASTDGLGPGSTDTQYF.

V and J are TRBV20-1 and TRBJ2-3; 11 bases are a match to TRBD2. Per germline, CDR1 DFQATT and CDR2 SNEGSKA (reference sequence). V gave up 6 bases and J gave up 0 bases; unmatched junction bases: 2. The CDR3 runs 14 residues. The CDR3 nucleotides are TGCAGTGCCTGGACTAGCGGGAGCACAGATACGCAGTATTTT. Translated, it gives CSAWTSGSTDTQYF.

Remarks on this clonotype: At one end, the junction sequence differs from germline, possibly due to a read error. The V gene is TRBV11-2, the J gene TRBJ2-4; 9 nucleotides align to TRBD1. CDR3 length: 12 residues. The germline V gene has CDR1 SGHAT and CDR2 FQNNGV. The CDR3 region is CASSLRGQGMDF. As DNA, the CDR3 is TGTGCCAGCAGCTTAAGGGGACAGGGCATGGACTTC.

This clonotype was found once. V usage is TRBV4-2 and J usage is TRBJ1-2, with no clear D. V dropped 0 bases and J dropped 2 bases, with 10 bases sitting between them. The V gene's germline CDR1 is LGHNA and CDR2 YNFKEQ. This CDR3 has 15 amino acids. This CDR3 reads CASSQDGVSNYGYTF. As DNA, the CDR3 is TGTGCCAGCAGCCAAGACGGGGTATCGAACTATGGCTACACCTTC.

This clonotype came up a few times. V usage is TRBV7-9 and J usage is TRBJ2-5; D unclear. The CDR3 contains 15 residues. The V end lost 1 base, the J end lost 4 bases, and 13 bases lay between the germline ends. Germline CDR1 reads SEHNR; CDR2 reads FQNEAQ (reference sequence). Here the CDR3 DNA reads TGTGCCAGCAGCTTAGTTGTCCCGGCTGGAGAGACCCAGTACTTC. Translation gives CASSLVVPAGETQYF.

In this sample, this clonotype turned up a few times. The V and J genes are TRBV20-1 and TRBJ2-3; TRBD1 might be the D (5 bases). V was cut by 5 bases and J by 2 bases, with 14 bases left in between. This CDR3 has 14 residues. Per the germline V gene, CDR1 is DFQATT and CDR2 is SNEGSKA (reference sequence). The CDR3 bases are TGCAGTGCTCCGACAGAGACTTTCACAGATACGCAGTATTTT. Translated, it gives CSAPTETFTDTQYF.